Described below is a single T cell receptor beta chain sequence and its context. Its antigen is unknown. TCR beta libraries were made by quantitative 5'-RACE with molecular barcodes. TCRdb reanalysed the 5' RACE reads using MiXCR and keeps one entry per CDR3 protein. This table holds 80,000 to 90,000 distinct CDR3 sequences, about 27% found once. The germline gives CDR1 SGDLS, CDR2 YYNGEE. The V and J ends lost 3 bases and 2 bases, in that order; junction bases with no gene match: 2. The CDR3 covers 16 residues. The sample comes from a study of CD8 T cells in ankylosing spondylitis. Study results and caveats: It appeared that ankylosing spondylitis blood was characterized by a TCR beta motif of about eight highly homologous variants. Matched ankylosing spondylitis synovial fluid reportedly showed significant enrichment of disease-linked clones.

This receptor was taken from a male donor with ankylosing spondylitis or in good health (not recorded which). The chain joins TRBV9 to TRBJ2-3, with 14 bases identical to TRBD2. The sequencing sample was made of blood, either unsorted or a sorted T cell fraction (not recorded which). The CDR3 nucleotides are TGTGCCAGCAGCGAGGGACTAGCGGGAGACACAGATACGCAGTATTTT. Translating it yields CASSEGLAGDTDTQYF.